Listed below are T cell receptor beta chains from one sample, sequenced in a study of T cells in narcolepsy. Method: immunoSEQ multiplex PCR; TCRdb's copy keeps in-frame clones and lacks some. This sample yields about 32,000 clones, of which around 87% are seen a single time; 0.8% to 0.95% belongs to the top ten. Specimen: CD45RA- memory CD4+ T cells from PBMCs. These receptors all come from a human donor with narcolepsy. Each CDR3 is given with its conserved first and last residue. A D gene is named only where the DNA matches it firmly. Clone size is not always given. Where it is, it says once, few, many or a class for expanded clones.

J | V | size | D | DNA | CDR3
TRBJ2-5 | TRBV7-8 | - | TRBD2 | TGTGCCAGCAGCAATCTAGCGGGAACCCAAGAGACCCAGTACTTC | CASSNLAGTQETQYF
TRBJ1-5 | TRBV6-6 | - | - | TGTGCCAGCAGTTACGATTCCCAGCCCCAGCATTTT | CASSYDSQPQHF
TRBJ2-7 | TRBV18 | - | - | TGTGCCAGCTCACCAGCAGGCCGAAACTACGAGCAGTACTTC | CASSPAGRNYEQYF
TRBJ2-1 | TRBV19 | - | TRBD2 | TGTGCCAGTAGTACCCAAGGGCGGGGGGGCTTCAATGAGCAGTTCTTC | CASSTQGRGGFNEQFF
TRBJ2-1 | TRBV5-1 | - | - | TGCGCCAGCAGCTTGAGTTTAAAGGGCGGCAATGAGCAGTTCTTC | CASSLSLKGGNEQFF
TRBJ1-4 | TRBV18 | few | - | TGTGCCAGCTCCGGTAATGAAAAACTGTTTTTT | CASSGNEKLFF
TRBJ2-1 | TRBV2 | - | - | TGTGCCAGCTGGGGGCTTTTCTCGGGAGGAAAAGCCGGATACAATGAGCAGTTCTTC | CASWGLFSGGKAGYNEQFF
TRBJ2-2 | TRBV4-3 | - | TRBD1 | TGCGCCAGCAGCCAAGGGACAGGGGGCAACACCGGGGAGCTGTTTTTT | CASSQGTGGNTGELFF
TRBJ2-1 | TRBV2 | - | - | TGTGCCAGCAATTGGGGGAGCTCCTACAATGAGCAGTTCTTC | CASNWGSSYNEQFF
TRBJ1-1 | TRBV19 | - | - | TGTGCCAGTAGTACACAGGGAGCAAACACCGAAGCTTTCTTT | CASSTQGANTEAFF
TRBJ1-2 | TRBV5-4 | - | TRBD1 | TGTGCCAGCAGCCTGCAGGGGGATAATGGCTACACCTTC | CASSLQGDNGYTF